These T cell receptor beta chains were read from a single sample in a study of T cells in Graves' hyperthyroidism and ophthalmopathy. TCRdb recomputed calls from the multiplex PCR reads with MiXCR, one row per CDR3 protein. This sample has hundreds of thousands of distinct CDR3 sequences, with about 15% found just once. The sequencing input was blood. Receptor source: a woman aged 25 to 39 with Graves' hyperthyroidism. The CDR3 runs from the conserved cysteine through the conserved F or W. The D gene is left open where the match is weak. Some rows mark clone size as missing; the rest say once, few, many or name a class of expanded clone.

clone size	V gene	D gene	J gene	CDR3 protein	CDR3 DNA
many	TRBV27	NA	TRBJ1-4	CASSFRGGANEKLFF	TGTGCCAGCAGTTTTAGGGGTGGTGCTAATGAAAAACTGTTTTTT
many	TRBV30	TRBD1	TRBJ2-2	CAWDRGRSGELFF	TGTGCCTGGGACAGGGGGCGTTCCGGGGAGCTGTTTTTT
NA	TRBV7-8	TRBD1	TRBJ1-5	CASGDRDEDQPQHF	TGTGCCAGCGGGGACAGGGATGAGGATCAGCCCCAGCATTTT
many	TRBV12-3/TRBV12-4	TRBD1	TRBJ2-1	CASSPGRDRVIYNEQFF	TGTGCCAGCAGTCCCGGCCGGGACAGGGTAATTTACAATGAGCAGTTCTTC
few	TRBV20-1	NA	TRBJ2-3	CSANERQTADTQYF	TGCAGTGCTAATGAGCGACAGACAGCAGATACGCAGTATTTT
few	TRBV6-2/TRBV6-3	TRBD2	TRBJ2-1	CASSYIAGGSSYNEQFF	TGTGCCAGCAGTTATATAGCGGGAGGGAGCTCCTACAATGAGCAGTTCTTC
many	TRBV11-1	NA	TRBJ1-2	CASSPEGYTF	TGTGCCAGCAGCCCCGAGGGCTACACCTTC
NA	TRBV6-2/TRBV6-3	NA	TRBJ2-7	CASSYGTGTTKYEQYF	TGTGCCAGCAGTTACGGGACGGGGACAACCAAATACGAGCAGTACTTC
once	TRBV3-1	NA	TRBJ2-7	CASSPTASSYEQYF	TGTGCCAGCAGCCCGACAGCCTCCTCCTACGAGCAGTACTTC
NA	TRBV19	NA	TRBJ1-4	CASSIGTNHEKLFF	TGTGCCAGTAGTATCGGGACAAACCACGAAAAACTGTTTTTT
NA	TRBV7-2	NA	TRBJ2-3	CASSYGRDTDTQYF	TGTGCCAGCAGCTACGGGCGGGACACAGATACGCAGTATTTT
many	TRBV20-1	TRBD2	TRBJ2-3	CSARFLAGPDTQYF	TGCAGTGCTAGGTTTTTAGCGGGACCAGATACGCAGTATTTT
few	TRBV6-5	NA	TRBJ2-1	CTSSYKASVDEQFF	TGTACCAGCAGTTACAAGGCTAGTGTGGATGAGCAGTTCTTC
few	TRBV9	TRBD1	TRBJ1-2	CASSVVDRGSGYTF	TGTGCCAGCAGCGTAGTGGACAGGGGATCTGGCTACACCTTC
NA	TRBV6-1	NA	TRBJ1-2	CASSDSPVYGYTF	TGTGCCAGCAGCGACAGCCCGGTCTATGGCTACACCTTC
NA	TRBV30	NA	TRBJ2-5	CAWTAQGTQYF	TGTGCCTGGACGGCTCAAGGGACCCAGTACTTC
many	TRBV7-2	NA	TRBJ1-1	CASSEVTEAFF	TGTGCCAGCAGCGAGGTCACTGAAGCTTTCTTT
many	TRBV7-2	NA	TRBJ2-3	CASGLRAAGLGTDTQYF	TGTGCCAGCGGATTACGAGCTGCGGGACTTGGCACAGATACGCAGTATTTT
few	TRBV6-1	TRBD2	TRBJ2-4	CASRTSTTPRADILYF	TGTGCCAGCAGGACTAGCACAACTCCCCGGGCGGACATTCTGTACTTC
NA	TRBV29-1	NA	TRBJ2-7	CSVEFQYSYEQYF	TGCAGCGTTGAATTTCAGTATTCCTACGAGCAGTACTTC
many	TRBV7-2	NA	TRBJ1-4	CASSLYGRGVFATNEKLFF	TGTGCCAGCAGCCTGTACGGACGGGGGGTCTTTGCAACTAATGAAAAACTGTTTTTT
many	TRBV5-1	TRBD1	TRBJ2-7	CASSLDAGTGDEQYF	TGCGCCAGCAGCTTGGATGCTGGGACAGGCGACGAGCAGTACTTC
many	TRBV2	TRBD1	TRBJ1-5	CASRTTGEQPQHF	TGTGCCAGCAGGACTACAGGGGAACAGCCCCAGCATTTT
many	TRBV7-2	NA	TRBJ2-1	CASSRSIDDEQFF	TGTGCCAGCAGCAGGAGCATTGATGATGAGCAGTTCTTC
many	TRBV2	TRBD2	TRBJ2-2	CASSDGASGNTGELFF	TGTGCCAGCAGTGATGGGGCTAGCGGAAACACCGGGGAGCTGTTTTTT
many	TRBV20-1	NA	TRBJ2-3	CSATGGRGSTDTQYF	TGCAGTGCTACCGGGGGGCGGGGTAGCACAGATACGCAGTATTTT
many	TRBV28	NA	TRBJ2-3	CASSFSAPGKDTQYF	TGTGCCAGCAGTTTCTCCGCTCCCGGGAAAGATACGCAGTATTTT
few	TRBV20-1	NA	TRBJ2-5	CSASSSGWGRKGETQYF	TGCAGTGCTAGCAGTTCCGGTTGGGGGCGAAAGGGAGAGACCCAGTACTTC
NA	TRBV4-1	NA	TRBJ1-2	CASSQPGNYGYTF	TGCGCCAGCAGCCAGCCAGGCAACTATGGCTACACCTTC
many	TRBV20-1	TRBD1	TRBJ2-4	CSAKGAAGLAKNIQYF	TGCAGTGCTAAGGGGGCGGCGGGCCTAGCCAAAAACATTCAGTACTTC
few	TRBV7-2	NA	TRBJ2-7	CASSSFRVFYEQYF	TGTGCCAGCAGTTCGTTTAGAGTATTTTACGAGCAGTACTTC
many	TRBV11-3	NA	TRBJ2-3	CASSLTSQDTQYF	TGTGCCAGCAGCTTAACTAGCCAAGATACGCAGTATTTT
few	TRBV12-3/TRBV12-4	TRBD1	TRBJ2-1	CASSLNRDREFF	TGTGCCAGCAGTTTGAACCGGGACAGAGAGTTCTTC
once	TRBV7-2	TRBD1	TRBJ2-2	CASRGQQTTGELFF	TGTGCCAGCAGGGGACAGCAAACCACCGGGGAGCTGTTTTTT
few	TRBV6-1	TRBD2	TRBJ2-3	CASSWREGPADTQYF	TGTGCCAGCAGTTGGCGGGAGGGCCCGGCAGATACGCAGTATTTT
many	TRBV28	NA	TRBJ1-2	CASSFRGLDYGYTF	TGTGCCAGCAGTTTCAGGGGCCTCGACTATGGCTACACCTTC
many	TRBV28	TRBD1	TRBJ1-5	CASSTPDRYSNQPQHF	TGTGCCAGCAGTACACCGGACAGGTATAGCAATCAGCCCCAGCATTTT
many	TRBV27	NA	TRBJ1-1	CASPGVGGMNTEAFF	TGTGCCAGCCCGGGGGTAGGTGGCATGAACACTGAAGCTTTCTTT
NA	TRBV7-6	TRBD2	TRBJ2-1	CASSLVVAGESPSYNEQFF	TGTGCCAGCAGCTTAGTCGTAGCGGGAGAGTCCCCTTCCTACAATGAGCAGTTCTTC
few	TRBV9	NA	TRBJ1-1	CASAGGGPNTEAFF	TGTGCCAGCGCTGGGGGAGGCCCGAACACTGAAGCTTTCTTT
many	TRBV12-3/TRBV12-4	NA	TRBJ2-1	CASSFNWGSYNEQFF	TGTGCCAGCAGTTTCAACTGGGGCTCCTACAATGAGCAGTTCTTC
many	TRBV11-2	NA	TRBJ2-3	CASSSGTGASTDTQYF	TGTGCCAGCAGCTCCGGGACCGGGGCCAGCACAGATACGCAGTATTTT
NA	TRBV19	TRBD1	TRBJ2-3	CASSQGQFDSDTQYF	TGTGCCAGTAGTCAGGGACAGTTCGATTCGGATACGCAGTATTTT
NA	TRBV5-1	NA	TRBJ2-3	CASGLWSGFTDTQYF	TGCGCCAGCGGCTTGTGGTCGGGATTCACAGATACGCAGTATTTT
once	TRBV7-2	NA	TRBJ2-1	CASSPGSHEQFF	TGTGCCAGCAGCCCCGGGAGCCATGAGCAGTTCTTC
few	TRBV4-1	TRBD2	TRBJ2-5	CASSQDLAGLQETQYF	TGCGCCAGCAGCCAAGATTTAGCGGGCCTTCAAGAGACCCAGTACTTC
NA	TRBV20-1	NA	TRBJ2-3	CSARDVPIAYTQYF	TGCAGTGCTAGAGATGTGCCTATTGCCTATACGCAGTATTTT
many	TRBV28	NA	TRBJ1-1	CASNPQGNTEAFF	TGTGCCAGCAACCCGCAGGGGAACACTGAAGCTTTCTTT
many	TRBV24-1	TRBD2	TRBJ2-3	CATSGPRGDLGRSTDTQYF	TGTGCCACCAGTGGTCCACGGGGGGATCTTGGGCGGAGCACAGATACGCAGTATTTT
many	TRBV6-2/TRBV6-3	TRBD2	TRBJ2-1	CASSYSAGGQSEQFF	TGTGCCAGCAGTTACTCAGCGGGAGGACAGTCTGAGCAGTTCTTC
many	TRBV2	NA	TRBJ2-2	CASTWAPPNTGELFF	TGTGCCAGCACCTGGGCCCCCCCGAACACCGGGGAGCTGTTTTTT
many	TRBV6-6	NA	TRBJ2-5	CASSYLPRDDEGETQYF	TGTGCCAGCAGTTACCTACCCCGGGACGATGAGGGAGAGACCCAGTACTTC
NA	TRBV18	NA	TRBJ2-7	CASSPPGGREYEQYF	TGTGCCAGCTCACCACCTGGGGGGCGCGAGTACGAGCAGTACTTC
many	TRBV7-2	NA	TRBJ2-2	CASSLGLGTGELFF	TGTGCCAGCAGCTTAGGATTGGGGACCGGGGAGCTGTTTTTT
NA	TRBV18	TRBD1	TRBJ2-5	CASATGGETQYF	TGTGCCAGCGCGACAGGGGGAGAGACCCAGTACTTC
few	TRBV12-3/TRBV12-4	TRBD1	TRBJ2-3	CASSPAGQGSTQYF	TGTGCCAGCAGTCCTGCCGGACAGGGGAGTACGCAGTATTTT
many	TRBV19	TRBD1	TRBJ1-1	CASSQGASNTEAFF	TGTGCCAGTTCGCAGGGGGCCTCGAACACTGAAGCTTTCTTT